This T cell receptor (beta chain) is from a study of CD8 T cells in Susac syndrome. The ends lost 1 base at V and 8 bases at J; junction bases unmatched: 13. From germline, CDR1 is LGHNT and CDR2 FRNRAP. The CDR3 spans 18 residues. Patients with Susac syndrome met diagnostic criteria defined recently for definite or probable disease. RNA totalling roughly 0.45 to 1 ug underwent reverse transcription with random hexamers. The method of amplification for TCR beta CDR3 was immunoSEQ multiplex PCR, covering 54 Vbeta and 13 Jbeta. A single record per CDR3 protein comes from TCRdb applying MiXCR to the immunoSEQ multiplex PCR reads. The sample carries approximately 49,000 distinct CDR3 sequences, roughly 94% recorded once.

This receptor was taken from a human donor with Susac syndrome. J is TRBJ1-6 and V is TRBV12-5, with 8 bases that match TRBD1. Specimen: CD8+ T cells from PBMCs. CDR3 nucleotides: TGTGCTAGTGGTTTGGACCACTCGGACAGGGCGAGGGATTCACCCCTCCACTTT. Translating gives CASGLDHSDRARDSPLHF.